A single sample is the source of the 6 T cell receptor beta chains below, sequenced in a study of T cell responses to AZD1222 COVID-19 vaccine (dated by TCRdb to the early 2020s). Library preparation used the immunoSEQ multiplex PCR assay. TCRdb obtained this table from immuneACCESS and retained in-frame rearrangements with V and J assigned. These tables miss some clones; where compared with another copy, unresolved V genes account for less than half of the shortfall, and the remainder is unexplained. The sample data list more than 150,000 clones, and about 87% of these were observed just once. 2.5% to 3% of the sample belongs to the ten largest clones. The time point label here, explained by the study, means: baseline before first vaccination. This sample's treatment or condition label indicates: meningococcal conjugate vaccine given as trial control. The sequences come from peripheral blood, collected on day 0 of MenACWY control vaccination. The receptors shown here come from an adult in good health.

The chain employs TRBV18 and TRBJ2-7; possibly TRBD2 for D (5 bases). Trimming removed 6 bases from V and 7 bases from J, with 10 bases in between. The CDR3 spans 11 residues. Germline-derived CDR1 and CDR2 are KGHSH and LQKENI. CDR3 bases: TGTGCCAGCTCCGCCCGGGGTGAGCAGTACTTC. Protein product: CASSARGEQYF.

The V and J genes are TRBV14 and TRBJ1-1; tentative D call: TRBD1 (5 bases). Germline V lookup: CDR1 SGHDN, CDR2 FVKESK. V shed 4 bases and J shed 3 bases, with 12 bases lying between them. This CDR3 spans 14 amino acids. The CDR3 is CASSRLQGDTEAFF. As DNA, the CDR3 is TGTGCCAGCAGCCGACTTCAGGGTGACACTGAAGCTTTCTTT. Combining the CDR3 with reference TRBV14 and TRBJ1-1 gives the whole variable domain EAGVTQFPSHSVIEKGQTVTLRCDPISGHDNLYWYRRVMGKEIKFLLHFVKESKQDESGMPNNRFLAERTGGTYSTLKVQPAELEDSGVYFCASSRLQGDTEAFFGQGTRLTVV.

The V gene is TRBV6-1, the J gene TRBJ1-6, with 7 bases lining up with TRBD1. CDR1 MNHNS and CDR2 SASEGT come from the germline V gene. This CDR3 is built from 15 residues. J lost 6 bases, V lost 2 bases, and 4 bases had no gene match. CDR3 DNA: TGTGCCAGCAGTGAACAGGGACAGATTAATTCACCCCTCCACTTT. Encoded protein: CASSEQGQINSPLHF.

The rearrangement links TRBV19 to TRBJ2-5, with D possibly matching TRBD2 (6 bases). Looked up from germline, CDR1 is LNHDA and CDR2 is SQIVND (reference sequence). Trimming cost V 7 bases and J 2 bases, with 20 bases left between them. CDR3 length equals 16 residues. The CDR3 spells CASTSPGGPEQETQYF. CDR3 sequence (DNA): TGTGCCAGTACGTCCCCCGGAGGGCCGGAGCAAGAGACCCAGTACTTC.

As concerns this clone: The sample holds other DNA sequences that translate to the same CDR3. This chain joins TRBV28 and TRBJ1-6; 10 nucleotides align to TRBD1. Trimming at V came to 5 bases and at J to 7 bases, leaving 2 bases not matched to a gene. Germline CDR1 reads MDHEN; CDR2 reads SYDVKM. This CDR3 contains 14 residues. In DNA form, the CDR3 reads TGTGCCAGCAGTCGGGACAGGGGAAATTCACCCCTCCACTTT. It specifies CASSRDRGNSPLHF.

V is TRBV5-4 and J is TRBJ2-1, with D hard to call. This CDR3 is built from 12 residues. CDR1 is SGHNT and CDR2 is YYREEE in the germline V gene (reference sequence). V lost 4 bases to trimming and J lost 9 bases, with 11 bases between them. The CDR3 protein is CASSHQSGEQFF. CDR3 nucleotides: TGTGCCAGCAGCCATCAGAGTGGTGAGCAGTTCTTC.